Listed below are T cell receptor beta chains from one sample, sequenced in a study of post-analysis software for immune sequencing data. TCRdb processed the PCR reads anew with MiXCR; each CDR3 protein has one entry. The sample includes over 700,000 distinct CDR3 sequences, 30% of them seen just once. The sequenced material came from blood. The source is a girl aged 5 to 17 with multiple sclerosis. CDR3s include the opening cysteine and the closing phenylalanine or tryptophan. Each record gives: D gene, J gene, clone size, V gene, CDR3 DNA, CDR3 protein. A D gene is named only where the DNA matches it firmly. Not every row has a clone size; where given, it reads once, few, many or a size class.

.	TRBJ1-1	.	TRBV20-1	TGCAGTGCTAGGGGTCCAGGGGCCACTGAAGCTTTCTTT	CSARGPGATEAFF
TRBD2	TRBJ2-3	few	TRBV20-1	TGCAGTGCTAGAGTAGGACTAGTTGATAGCACAGATACGCAGTATTTT	CSARVGLVDSTDTQYF
TRBD1	TRBJ2-2	.	TRBV6-6	TGTGCCGCGATGATCGGGACAGTTTTTCGGACCGGGGAGCTGTTTTTT	CAAMIGTVFRTGELFF
TRBD2	TRBJ2-7	.	TRBV13	TGTGCCAGCAGCTTAGAGTCTAGCGGGAGGGCCAGGAACGAGCAGTACTTC	CASSLESSGRARNEQYF
TRBD2	TRBJ2-7	.	TRBV6-5	TGTGCCAGCAAGAAACCCGGACTAGCGGGAAACTACGAGCAGTACTTC	CASKKPGLAGNYEQYF
.	TRBJ2-5	.	TRBV6-1	TGTGCCAGCAGCCACGGACAGATACAAGAGACCCAGTACTTC	CASSHGQIQETQYF
.	TRBJ1-1	few	TRBV27	TGTGCCAGCAGTTTATTAGCCGCCACTGAAGCTTTCTTT	CASSLLAATEAFF
.	TRBJ1-4	.	TRBV12-3/TRBV12-4	TGTGCCAGCGGGTTTCTCGAAAAACTGTTTTTT	CASGFLEKLFF
.	TRBJ2-3	.	TRBV6-5	TGTGCCAGCAGCAAACCTAGCACAGATACGCAGTATTTT	CASSKPSTDTQYF
.	TRBJ2-2	.	TRBV7-7	TGTGCCAGCAGCTTAAAGGGACCGAATACCGGGGAGCTGTTTTTT	CASSLKGPNTGELFF
TRBD2	TRBJ2-7	.	TRBV29-1	TGCAGCGTTGAAGCTAGCGGGATAGGGGACTACGAGCAGTACTTC	CSVEASGIGDYEQYF
.	TRBJ2-4	few	TRBV12-3/TRBV12-4	TGTGCCAGCAGTCTACTATTAACGCGGGGAATAGCCAAAAACATTCAGTACTTC	CASSLLLTRGIAKNIQYF
.	TRBJ2-1	few	TRBV7-9	TGTGCCTCGAGCAGGCCCAGCGGGTTTGTTGAGCAGTTCTTC	CASSRPSGFVEQFF
.	TRBJ2-1	few	TRBV29-1	TGCACTATCGACCCGGGGCTCTCCTACAATGAGCAGTTCTTC	CTIDPGLSYNEQFF
.	TRBJ2-7	.	TRBV5-1	TGCGCCAGCAGCTTGGGTTCAGGGTTAGGCGCCCTCGAGCAGTACTTC	CASSLGSGLGALEQYF
TRBD2	TRBJ2-1	.	TRBV24-1	TGTGCCACCAGTGATTTGGCCCCGGGACTAGCGGGAGTCAATGAGCAGTTCTTC	CATSDLAPGLAGVNEQFF
.	TRBJ1-2	few	TRBV7-2	TGTGCCAGCAGCTTAGGGGACACGGTGTATGGCTACACCTTC	CASSLGDTVYGYTF
.	TRBJ2-7	few	TRBV28	TGTGCCAGCAGTTTACGACAGAGCTACGAGCAGTACTTC	CASSLRQSYEQYF
TRBD1	TRBJ1-1	few	TRBV28	TGTGCCAGCAGTTCCCAGGGGGCGACGTGGGAAGCTTTCTTT	CASSSQGATWEAFF
.	TRBJ1-1	.	TRBV7-2	TGTGCCAGCAGCTTAGGGCGGGGCTTCGTCACTGAAGCTTTCTTT	CASSLGRGFVTEAFF
TRBD1	TRBJ2-3	.	TRBV20-1	TGCAGTGCTAGAGGGGACAGGGTTTCGACAGATACGCAGTATTTT	CSARGDRVSTDTQYF
.	TRBJ2-7	.	TRBV11-2	TGTGCCAGCAGCTTAGTGTTGGATGGGGGATACGAGCAGTACTTC	CASSLVLDGGYEQYF
.	TRBJ2-5	few	TRBV20-1	TGCAGTGCTAGAGATCTCCGCTCTTTACAAGAGACCCAGTACTTC	CSARDLRSLQETQYF
TRBD2	TRBJ2-3	.	TRBV27	TGTGCCAGCAGATTGGGTTCCGGCGGGGGGCATACAGATACGCAGTATTTT	CASRLGSGGGHTDTQYF
.	TRBJ2-3	.	TRBV7-9	TGTGCCAGCAGCACTCGTGGATCGACTGACACCACAGATACGCAGTATTTT	CASSTRGSTDTTDTQYF
TRBD1	TRBJ1-1	few	TRBV11-2	TGTGCCACCAGGGGGTGGGGGGGGTGGAGGAACACTGAAGCTTTCTTT	CATRGWGGWRNTEAFF
TRBD2	TRBJ2-5	.	TRBV24-1	TGTGCCACCAGTGGGACTAGCGGGGGGGCTGAGACCCAGTACTTC	CATSGTSGGAETQYF
.	TRBJ1-1	few	TRBV7-9	TGTGCCAGCAGCTCTCAGGACCACATGAACACTGAAGCTTTCTTT	CASSSQDHMNTEAFF
.	TRBJ2-7	few	TRBV7-2	TGTGCCAGCAGCTTATCTTCGTATTACGAGCAGTACTTC	CASSLSSYYEQYF
.	TRBJ2-3	few	TRBV7-2	TGTGCCAGCAGCTTACAGGGGGGGGGAATCATAGTTCGAACAGATACGCAGTATTTT	CASSLQGGGIIVRTDTQYF
TRBD2	TRBJ2-1	.	TRBV12-3/TRBV12-4	TGTGCCAGCAGTTTAGTCGGGACTAGCGGGGGTAATGAGCAGTTCTTC	CASSLVGTSGGNEQFF
TRBD2	TRBJ2-7	few	TRBV6-6	TGTGCCAGCAGCACGACTAGCCTAAAGTCCCCCTACGAGCAGTACTTC	CASSTTSLKSPYEQYF
.	TRBJ2-7	.	TRBV5-1	TGCGCCAGCAGCTCGACCTCGGGGGTCAGAGAGCAGTACTTC	CASSSTSGVREQYF
.	TRBJ2-1	few	TRBV12-3/TRBV12-4	TGTGCCAGCAGTTTAGCCGGAGTTCTTGAGCAGTTCTTC	CASSLAGVLEQFF
.	TRBJ1-2	few	TRBV27	TGTGCCAGCAGCCCCATGCGGGGGCAGTCTGGCTACACCTTC	CASSPMRGQSGYTF
.	TRBJ2-2	.	TRBV6-6	TGTGCCAGCAGTCTTCGGGCGGACACCGGGGAGCTGTTTTTT	CASSLRADTGELFF
TRBD2	TRBJ2-3	.	TRBV28	TGTGCCAGCAGTTCCTCGGGAGGTTGGGAAGATACGCAGTATTTT	CASSSSGGWEDTQYF
.	TRBJ2-3	.	TRBV12-3/TRBV12-4	TGTGCCAGCAGTATAGCCGCCACGGAGCCCACAGATACGCAGTATTTT	CASSIAATEPTDTQYF
.	TRBJ2-1	few	TRBV11-2	TGTGCCAGCAGCTTTGCCGGGACTCTACTTCTCAATGAGCAGTTCTTC	CASSFAGTLLLNEQFF
.	TRBJ2-5	many	TRBV9	TGTGCCAGCAGCGTAGGAGAGTTAGAGACCCAGTACTTC	CASSVGELETQYF
TRBD1	TRBJ2-3	.	TRBV29-1	TGCAGCGTCAACTCTGACAGGGTCGATAGGACAGATACGCAGTATTTT	CSVNSDRVDRTDTQYF
.	TRBJ2-1	.	TRBV20-1	TGCAGTGTGGGGCGCCCCTCCTACAATGAGCAGTTCTTC	CSVGRPSYNEQFF
TRBD1	TRBJ2-1	.	TRBV20-1	TGCAGTGCTCCTCAGGGGGCGAGTTACAATGAGCAGTTCTTC	CSAPQGASYNEQFF
.	TRBJ2-3	few	TRBV20-1	TGCAGTGCTAGAGAGCCGCGCGGGCTGGGGTCCGATACGCAGTATTTT	CSAREPRGLGSDTQYF
TRBD2	TRBJ2-3	.	TRBV20-1	TGCAATGCTAGACTAGCGGGGGGAACTAAGGATACGCAGTATTTT	CNARLAGGTKDTQYF
.	TRBJ1-5	few	TRBV6-6	TGTGCCAGCAGTTGGGGGGGCAGAAGCCAGCCCCAGCATTTT	CASSWGGRSQPQHF
TRBD2	TRBJ2-1	few	TRBV20-1	TGCAGTGCTAGTTCGGCGGGAGGGCCCATCTACAATGAGCAGTTCTTC	CSASSAGGPIYNEQFF
TRBD2	TRBJ2-1	.	TRBV3-1	TGTGCCAGCACCCACTTAGCGGGAGGGCCTAATAATGAGCAGTTCTTC	CASTHLAGGPNNEQFF
TRBD1	TRBJ2-7	few	TRBV6-1	TGTGCCAGCAGGAGGGACAGCGACGAGCAGTACTTC	CASRRDSDEQYF
TRBD2	TRBJ2-1	.	TRBV27	TGTGCCAGCTGGGAGGGCTTCCTCAATGAGCAGTTCTTC	CASWEGFLNEQFF
TRBD2	TRBJ2-3	few	TRBV7-9	TGTGCCAGCAGCTTAGGCCTAGCGGCGCTTCCTAGCACAGATACGCAGTATTTT	CASSLGLAALPSTDTQYF
.	TRBJ2-1	few	TRBV2	TGTGCCAGCAATTCAGGCAATGAGCAGTTCTTC	CASNSGNEQFF
TRBD2	TRBJ2-1	.	TRBV12-3/TRBV12-4	TGTACCAGCAGTTTGGGACTAGAATTCTCTGGGTCCGAGCAGTTCTTC	CTSSLGLEFSGSEQFF
TRBD2	TRBJ2-5	.	TRBV28	TGTGCCAGCAGTTTTCTTCGCCGGGGGGACTCACATGAGCAGTACTTC	CASSFLRRGDSHEQYF
.	TRBJ2-6	.	TRBV4-1	TGCGCCAGCAGCCAAGAGGGGAGAGGGTCTGGGGCCAACGTCCTGACTTTC	CASSQEGRGSGANVLTF
TRBD2	TRBJ2-5	.	TRBV6-1	TGTGCCAGCAGTGAAGCAGCGGGGGGGCCAGAGACCCAGTACTTC	CASSEAAGGPETQYF
TRBD2	TRBJ2-1	.	TRBV29-1	TGCAGCGTTGATTGGCTAGCGGGAGCGCCCTACAATGAGCAGTTCTTC	CSVDWLAGAPYNEQFF
.	TRBJ2-4	.	TRBV5-1	TGCGCCAGCAGCTCCGATCCATCGGCCACGAACATTCAGTACTTC	CASSSDPSATNIQYF
TRBD1	TRBJ2-4	.	TRBV6-2/TRBV6-3	TGTGCCAGCAGCCAAGGAGGACAGGGATGGATTCAGTACTTC	CASSQGGQGWIQYF